This passage covers 18 T cell receptor beta chains from one sample sequenced in a study of shared clonotypes between healthy human individuals. Naivety among CD8 cells was defined by CD45RO negativity and positive CCR7 selection, thereby excluding terminally differentiated effector memory CD45RA+ cells. Clones were sequenced by immunoSEQ multiplex PCR, and TCRdb holds only the in-frame ones, with some missing. Among millions of clones, about 93% were seen once, and the ten largest hold 1.7%. The sequencing sample was made of naive CD8+ T cells from PBMCs. The receptors here all came from a man aged 18 to 30 in good health. Some clones in this sample may be carry-over from other donors' samples.

The genes are TRBV7-9 and TRBJ1-2; D unresolved. The CDR3 runs 15 residues. V lost 1 base and J 3 bases, leaving 12 bases between the germline ends. Germline V gene sequence: CDR1 SEHNR, CDR2 FQNEAQ (reference sequence). The CDR3 DNA reads TGTGCCAGCAGCTTAGGGGAGGCAGTCTACTATGGCTACACCTTC. Translating gives CASSLGEAVYYGYTF.

About this clone: The junction departs from the called germline gene at one end, perhaps through a read error. The V and J genes are TRBV9 and TRBJ2-7; 9 bases are shared with TRBD2. CDR3 length: 14 amino acids. The germline V gene has CDR1 SGDLS and CDR2 YYNGEE. CDR3 in amino acids: CASSVGTSSHEQYF. CDR3 nucleotide sequence: TGTGCCAGCAGCGTCGGGACTAGCTCCCACGAGCAGTACTTC.

In this sample, this clone turned up once. The sample contains more than one DNA sequence encoding this CDR3. V and J are TRBV9 and TRBJ2-7; maybe TRBD2 (5 bases). Germline-derived CDR1 and CDR2 are SGDLS and YYNGEE. V gave up 0 bases and J gave up 3 bases, with 7 bases separating them. The CDR3 totals 13 residues. CDR3 sequence (DNA): TGTGCCAGCAGCGTAGTAAGCGGCTACGAGCAGTACTTC. This codes for CASSVVSGYEQYF.

The rearrangement uses TRBV7-9 and TRBJ2-7; weak D call: TRBD2 (6 bases). This CDR3 spans 16 amino acids. The germline V gene encodes CDR1 SEHNR and CDR2 FQNEAQ (reference sequence). V was pared by 1 base and J by 2 bases, with 15 bases between. The CDR3 DNA sequence: TGTGCCAGCAGCTTAGAAGGCGGGGCCGCCCCCTACGAGCAGTACTTC. It yields the protein CASSLEGGAAPYEQYF.

The V call is TRBV15, the J call TRBJ2-1; D might be TRBD2 (7 bases). The CDR3 length is 18 residues. CDR1 and CDR2 (germline): LNHNV, YYDKDF (reference sequence). Deletions cut 9 bases from V and 8 bases from J, with 32 bases between. The CDR3 sequence: CATAPSSQTLEGGYEQFF. CDR3 in DNA: TGTGCCACTGCCCCCTCCTCACAGACTCTCGAGGGGGGGTATGAGCAGTTCTTC.

J is TRBJ2-3 and V is TRBV20-1; the match to TRBD1 covers 8 bases. The CDR3 covers 11 residues. CDR1 is DFQATT and CDR2 is SNEGSKA in the germline V gene (reference sequence). V lost 3 bases and J lost 8; bases outside the gene matches: 1. CDR3 nucleotide sequence: TGCAGTGCTAGTACAGGGGGTACGCAGTATTTT. Protein product: CSASTGGTQYF.

The chain links TRBV27 to TRBJ2-1; TRBD2 is a possible D gene (6 bases). The CDR3 has 12 amino acids. V was pared by 5 bases and J by 8 bases, with 10 bases between. Germline lookup yields CDR1 MNHEY and CDR2 SMNVEV (reference sequence). CDR3 in amino acids: CASSTSPHEQFF. DNA of the CDR3: TGTGCCAGCAGTACTAGCCCCCATGAGCAGTTCTTC.

This sequence joins TRBV4-1 and TRBJ2-7; D is unresolved. Germline CDR1 is MGHRA and CDR2 is YSYEKL. V was shortened by 2 bases and J by 0 bases, with 17 bases between the two germline ends. The CDR3 is 17 amino acids. CDR3 protein: CASSQRSGYRTSYEQYF. In DNA, the CDR3 is TGCGCCAGCAGCCAACGCTCCGGCTACCGCACCTCCTACGAGCAGTACTTC.

The chain joins TRBV27 to TRBJ1-1; 8 bases line up with TRBD1. Germline V gene data show CDR1 as MNHEY and CDR2 as SMNVEV (reference sequence). The CDR3 length is 12 residues. J lost 10 bases, V lost 3 bases, and 4 bases had no gene match. CDR3 sequence: CASSFRTGRAFF. As DNA, the CDR3 is TGTGCCAGCAGTTTCCGGACAGGGAGAGCTTTCTTT.

The chain carries TRBV7-6 and TRBJ2-7; 12 bases match TRBD2. Trimming took 4 bases from V and 7 from J; bases not matched to a gene: 8. CDR3 size: 15 residues. The V gene's germline CDR1 is SGHVS and CDR2 FNYEAQ. CDR3: CASSYLAGGTREQYF. CDR3 sequence (DNA): TGTGCCAGCAGCTATCTAGCGGGAGGGACTCGGGAGCAGTACTTC.

The V gene is TRBV27, the J gene TRBJ2-5; 9 bases match TRBD1. Per the germline V gene, CDR1 is MNHEY and CDR2 is SMNVEV (reference sequence). The V gene end was trimmed by 5 bases and the J gene end by 7 bases; junction bases not matched to a gene: 14. CDR3 length equals 16 residues. The CDR3 region has the DNA TGTGCCAGCAGTCCCTTGGGTGGACAGGGGCCTGGGACCCAGTACTTC. Protein: CASSPLGGQGPGTQYF.

This chain uses TRBV28 with TRBJ1-1; D not resolved. V lost 2 bases and J lost 10, with 8 bases in between. Looked up from germline, CDR1 is MDHEN and CDR2 is SYDVKM. The CDR3 is 11 residues long. Here the CDR3 reads CASSLGQPAFF. Here the CDR3 DNA reads TGTGCCAGCAGTTTAGGCCAGCCAGCTTTCTTT.

The genes are TRBV19 and TRBJ2-7, with 8 bases matching TRBD1. The length of the CDR3 is 15 residues. V dropped 3 bases and J dropped 2; count of bases not matched to a gene: 6. Germline V lookup: CDR1 LNHDA, CDR2 SQIVND (reference sequence). CDR3 region: CASSMSRTGTYEQYF. DNA of the CDR3: TGTGCCAGTAGTATGTCCCGGACAGGGACCTACGAGCAGTACTTC. The entire variable domain, with the rest obtained from reference TRBV19 and TRBJ2-7, is as follows: DGGITQSPKYLFRKEGQNVTLSCEQNLNHDAMYWYRQDPGQGLRLIYYSQIVNDFQKGDIAEGYSVSREKKESFPLTVTSAQKNPTAFYLCASSMSRTGTYEQYFGPGTRLTVT.

The J gene is TRBJ2-2, the V gene TRBV18; D unclear. The CDR3 is 16 amino acids. Trimming removed 0 bases from V and 1 base from J, with 9 bases in between. The germline V gene has CDR1 KGHSH and CDR2 LQKENI. CDR3 sequence: CASSPPKTVNTGELFF. CDR3 DNA sequence: TGTGCCAGCTCACCACCGAAGACGGTGAACACCGGGGAGCTGTTTTTT.

The chain couples TRBV14 to TRBJ2-7; D perhaps matches TRBD2 (6 bases). V lost 3 bases, J lost 5 bases, and 26 bases lay in between. The germline V gene has CDR1 SGHDN and CDR2 FVKESK. This CDR3 comprises 18 residues. The CDR3 sequence: CASSHQALLALSGNEQYF. The DNA of the CDR3 is TGTGCCAGCAGCCACCAAGCACTTCTAGCGCTCTCCGGCAACGAGCAGTACTTC.

V and J are TRBV6-1 and TRBJ1-5; D gene ambiguous. Per the germline V gene, CDR1 is MNHNS and CDR2 is SASEGT. V gave up 7 bases and J gave up 5 bases, with 15 bases separating them. The CDR3 is 14 residues long. The CDR3 DNA is TGTGCCAGCACTTCCGACATCTCTGATCAGCCCCAGCATTTT. Protein sequence: CASTSDISDQPQHF.

The V and J genes are TRBV2 and TRBJ1-4; D gene ambiguous. Germline V gene sequence: CDR1 SNHLY, CDR2 FYNNEI. Trimming shortened V by 4 bases and J by 8 bases, and 23 bases separated the two germline ends. CDR3 length equals 17 residues. The CDR3 loop reads CASSVGRKMAGVEKLFF. The CDR3 nucleotides read TGTGCCAGCAGTGTTGGAAGGAAAATGGCCGGGGTAGAAAAACTGTTTTTT.

In its sample, this clone was seen a few times. This chain joins TRBV19 and TRBJ1-1; the match to TRBD1 covers 8 bases. The CDR3 totals 11 residues. CDR1 and CDR2 (germline): LNHDA, SQIVND (reference sequence). V was pared by 9 bases and J by 7 bases, with 4 bases of the junction left unmatched. The chain's CDR3 is CASWTGLEAFF. DNA for the CDR3: TGTGCCAGCTGGACAGGGCTTGAAGCTTTCTTT.